The rows below give T cell receptor beta chains drawn from one sample of a study of blood T cell repertoires in COVID-19. Profiling relied on immunoSEQ multiplex PCR, and the TCRdb table lists in-frame clones only, not all of them. The sample lists roughly 250,000 clones, approximately 90% occurring once. Sequenced material: peripheral blood. The receptors were sampled from a woman aged 40 to 49 who had recovered from COVID-19. CDR3s include the opening cysteine and the closing phenylalanine or tryptophan. D genes are given only for firm matches. Clone size is shown for a subset of rows, as once, few, many or a class of expanded clone.

V	J	size	D	CDR3	DNA
TRBV7-9	TRBJ2-5	NA	NA	CASTRTMGGRETQYF	TGTGCCAGCACCCGTACAATGGGGGGGCGGGAGACCCAGTACTTC
TRBV30	TRBJ2-2	NA	TRBD2	CAWSVTLAGAAGELFF	TGTGCCTGGAGTGTAACCCTAGCGGGAGCGGCCGGGGAGCTGTTTTTT
TRBV5-4	TRBJ2-3	NA	NA	CASSAGVTDTQYF	TGTGCCAGCAGTGCAGGGGTCACAGATACGCAGTATTTT
TRBV15	TRBJ2-6	NA	TRBD1	CATSARQGKFSGANVLTF	TGTGCCACCAGCGCCAGACAGGGAAAATTCTCTGGGGCCAACGTCCTGACTTTC
TRBV7-2	TRBJ1-3	once	NA	CASSPRQGRNTIYF	TGTGCCAGCAGCCCCCGGCAGGGTCGAAACACCATATATTTT
TRBV9	TRBJ1-5	few	NA	CASGGGDNQPQHF	TGTGCCAGCGGTGGGGGGGACAATCAGCCCCAGCATTTT
TRBV3-1/TRBV3-2	TRBJ2-2	once	NA	CASSQYQVSAGELFF	TGTGCCAGCAGCCAATACCAAGTAAGCGCCGGGGAGCTGTTTTTT
TRBV2	TRBJ1-4	few	NA	CASSPQGLGEKLFF	TGTGCCAGCAGTCCACAGGGTCTTGGTGAAAAACTGTTTTTT
TRBV7-2	TRBJ2-7	NA	NA	CASSLRWSSYEQYF	TGTGCCAGCAGCCTCCGTTGGAGCTCCTACGAGCAGTACTTC
TRBV7-2	TRBJ2-3	NA	NA	CASSLRERSVLADTQYF	TGTGCCAGCAGCTTAAGGGAGAGGTCGGTTCTGGCAGATACGCAGTATTTT
TRBV5-4	TRBJ2-1	NA	TRBD2	CASSISPAGNEQFF	TGTGCCAGCAGCATCTCTCCAGCGGGGAATGAGCAGTTCTTC
TRBV9	TRBJ2-1	NA	NA	CASSVRGLSYNEQFF	TGTGCCAGCAGCGTACGAGGCCTCTCCTACAATGAGCAGTTCTTC
TRBV27	TRBJ1-1	NA	NA	CASSLGWGVGEAFF	TGTGCCAGCAGTTTGGGATGGGGGGTCGGTGAAGCTTTCTTT
TRBV6-5	TRBJ1-3	NA	NA	CASSLFSGNTIYF	TGTGCCAGCAGCTTATTCTCTGGAAACACCATATATTTT
TRBV27	TRBJ2-1	NA	TRBD2	CASSLAGGPLGEQFF	TGTGCCAGCAGTTTAGCGGGAGGGCCTCTTGGGGAGCAGTTCTTC
TRBV28	TRBJ1-4	NA	TRBD1	CASGQGDEKLFF	TGTGCCAGCGGACAGGGAGACGAAAAACTGTTTTTT
TRBV18	TRBJ2-3	NA	TRBD2	CASSPPNSGGRTDTQYF	TGTGCCAGCTCACCACCGAACTCGGGAGGCCGCACAGATACGCAGTATTTT
TRBV10-1	TRBJ2-2	NA	NA	CASSKNRENTGELFF	TGCGCCAGCAGCAAAAACCGGGAGAACACCGGGGAGCTGTTTTTT
TRBV4-1	TRBJ1-2	NA	TRBD1	CASSQDPPQATGGYGYTF	TGCGCCAGCAGCCAAGATCCCCCTCAAGCGACAGGGGGCTATGGCTACACCTTC
TRBV28	TRBJ1-2	NA	TRBD1	CASRWTGPSNYGYTF	TGTGCCAGCAGGTGGACAGGGCCCTCTAACTATGGCTACACCTTC
TRBV19	TRBJ1-1	NA	NA	CASSITGPGIEAFF	TGTGCCAGTAGTATTACAGGCCCGGGCATTGAAGCTTTCTTT
TRBV30	TRBJ1-5	NA	TRBD1	CAWSRDRGNQPQHF	TGTGCCTGGAGCCGGGACAGGGGAAATCAGCCCCAGCATTTT
TRBV11-3	TRBJ2-1	NA	NA	CASSYPLLSSYNEQFF	TGTGCCAGCAGCTACCCCCTCTTGAGCTCCTACAATGAGCAGTTCTTC
TRBV13	TRBJ2-5	NA	NA	CASIGRATGAIQETQYF	TGTGCCAGCATAGGAAGAGCGACGGGAGCGATCCAAGAGACCCAGTACTTC
TRBV6-5	TRBJ2-7	NA	TRBD1	CASSRRTGSYEQYF	TGTGCCAGCAGTAGGCGGACAGGGTCCTACGAGCAGTACTTC
TRBV2	TRBJ2-5	NA	NA	CASKTSRSQETQYF	TGTGCCAGCAAGACTTCTAGGAGCCAAGAGACCCAGTACTTC
TRBV7-2	TRBJ2-7	few	TRBD1	CASRQPGQGPSEQYF	TGTGCCAGCAGACAACCGGGACAGGGCCCGTCCGAGCAGTACTTC